These 32 T cell receptor beta chains were all obtained from the same sample, sequenced in a study of OX40 agonist ivuxolimab in advanced cancers. Library method: the immunoSEQ multiplex PCR assay. TCRdb's version of the immuneACCESS table is confined to in-frame rearrangements and falls short of the full clone set. An unresolved V gene accounts for under half of the shortfall where checked; the remainder is of unknown origin. This sample comprises tens of thousands of clones, around 80% of them detected only once. Together, the top ten hold roughly 1.7% of the sample. Sequencing used CD4+ or CD8+ T cells sorted from blood, obtained in a trial of the OX40 agonist ivuxolimab. The receptor set was obtained from an adult with an advanced solid tumor such as melanoma, head and neck, liver or kidney cancer.

V is TRBV27 and J is TRBJ1-1; no clear D gene. CDR3 length: 14 amino acids. Between the trimmed V and J ends, which lost 5 bases and 0 bases, there was a span of 10 bases. CDR1 and CDR2 (germline): MNHEY, SMNVEV (reference sequence). The CDR3 sequence is CASSPLILNTEAFF. Here the CDR3 DNA reads TGTGCCAGCAGTCCCCTGATCTTGAACACTGAAGCTTTCTTT.

J is TRBJ1-1 and V is TRBV2; no clear D. Trimming removed 9 bases at V and 4 bases at J, with 18 bases between. This CDR3 has 14 residues. CDR1 is SNHLY, CDR2 FYNNEI, per germline. DNA for the CDR3: TGTGCCAGTAGAAAAGACGCAGGTGGCACTGAAGCTTTCTTT. Translating gives CASRKDAGGTEAFF.

The sample holds a few counts of this clone. The DNA of the CDR3 is TGTGCCTGGAGTGATCACAGCAATCAGCCCCAGCATTTT. This gives the protein CAWSDHSNQPQHF. The chain combines TRBV30 with TRBJ1-5, with no clear D. Germline loops: CDR1 GTSNPN, CDR2 SVGIG (reference sequence). The CDR3 has 13 residues. The V and J ends lost 1 base and 1 base respectively, with 5 bases between them.

The chain combines TRBV2 with TRBJ1-1; perhaps TRBD1 as D (5 bases). The germline V and J ends were trimmed by 9 bases and 3 bases, with 11 bases remaining between them. CDR3 length: 12 amino acids. The germline CDR1 and CDR2 sequences are SNHLY and FYNNEI. CDR3 region: CARNRDDTEAFF. DNA for the CDR3: TGTGCCAGGAACCGGGACGACACTGAAGCTTTCTTT.

V and J are TRBV5-4 and TRBJ1-4; 9 positions agree with TRBD1. V was clipped by 5 bases and J by 8 bases; unmatched bases: 4. The CDR3 has 13 amino acids. Germline V lookup: CDR1 SGHNT, CDR2 YYREEE (reference sequence). For the CDR3, the DNA is TGTGCCAGCAGAAGACAGGGGGGAGAAAAACTGTTTTTT. This sequence encodes CASRRQGGEKLFF.

The genes are TRBV7-8 and TRBJ2-1; D gene uncertain. CDR1 and CDR2 from the germline V gene are SGHVS and FQNEAQ. Trimming took off 3 bases at V and 8 bases at J, with 17 bases between the two ends. The CDR3 extends over 15 amino acids. The CDR3 DNA reads TGTGCCAGCAGCTTCCATGGGCCTGTGACGGATGAGCAGTTCTTC. Its protein product is CASSFHGPVTDEQFF.

This chain links TRBV30 with TRBJ2-3; 10 bases are a match to TRBD2. The CDR3 consists of 15 residues. The ends lost 4 bases at V and 1 base at J; junction bases unmatched: 5. Germline lookup yields CDR1 GTSNPN and CDR2 SVGIG (reference sequence). The CDR3, as DNA: TGTGCCTGGAATCCAGGACTAGCGGGCACAGATACGCAGTATTTT. It encodes CAWNPGLAGTDTQYF.

The sample holds one count of this clone. J is TRBJ2-1 and V is TRBV27, with D perhaps being TRBD1 or TRBD2 (5 bases each). CDR1 MNHEY and CDR2 SMNVEV come from the germline V gene (reference sequence). Between the trimmed V and J ends, which lost 0 bases and 7 bases, there was a span of 10 bases. CDR3 size: 14 residues. The CDR3 loop reads CASSLSSGRNEQFF. In DNA form, the CDR3 reads TGTGCCAGCAGTTTATCCTCGGGGCGGAATGAGCAGTTCTTC.

The gene calls are TRBV27 and TRBJ2-2, with 7 bases that match TRBD1. J lost 0 bases, V lost 5 bases, and 12 bases had no gene match. The length of the CDR3 is 18 residues. Germline assignment: CDR1 MNHEY and CDR2 SMNVEV (reference sequence). Written as DNA, the CDR3 is TGTGCCAGCAGTACCCGGGGACAGCCAAACGCGAACACCGGGGAGCTGTTTTTT. Its protein is CASSTRGQPNANTGELFF.

V gene TRBV5-1 combines with J gene TRBJ1-1; weak D call: TRBD1 (5 bases). V was pared by 4 bases and J by 2 bases, with 18 bases between. The CDR3 runs to 16 residues. Germline assignment: CDR1 SGHRS and CDR2 YFSETQ. The CDR3: CASSPQGSGGNTEAFF. The DNA for the CDR3 is TGCGCCAGCAGCCCGCAGGGTAGCGGAGGAAACACTGAAGCTTTCTTT.

This chain joins TRBV12-5 and TRBJ1-4; TRBD1 matches 7 bases. V dropped 6 bases and J dropped 4; count of bases not matched to a gene: 5. This CDR3 contains 14 residues. The germline V gene encodes CDR1 LGHNT and CDR2 FRNRAP. The chain's CDR3 is CASGWTGFNEKLFF. DNA for the CDR3: TGTGCTAGTGGATGGACAGGCTTTAATGAAAAACTGTTTTTT. The full variable domain, in which reference TRBV12-5 and TRBJ1-4 provide the parts outside the CDR3, is DARVTQTPRHKVTEMGQEVTMRCQPILGHNTVFWYRQTMMQGLELLAYFRNRAPLDDSGMPKDRFSAEMPDATLATLKIQPSEPRDSAVYFCASGWTGFNEKLFFGSGTQLSVL.

V is TRBV7-9 and J is TRBJ2-7; D could derive from TRBD1 or TRBD2 (5 bases each). The CDR3 runs 13 residues. V gave up 5 bases and J gave up 9 bases, with 17 bases separating them. Germline CDR1 is SEHNR and CDR2 is FQNEAQ (reference sequence). The CDR3 here is CASSHGTSSGQYF. CDR3 in DNA: TGTGCCAGCAGCCACGGGACGTCCTCCGGGCAGTACTTC.

The chain combines TRBV7-9 with TRBJ1-1; 7 bases agree with TRBD1. V was clipped by 7 bases and J by 3 bases; unmatched bases: 8. Germline CDR1 is SEHNR and CDR2 is FQNEAQ (reference sequence). CDR3 size: 14 residues. DNA for the CDR3: TGTGCCAGCACCTACAGGGGAGTGGACACTGAAGCTTTCTTT. Amino acids: CASTYRGVDTEAFF.

In nucleotides, the CDR3 is TGTGCCAGCAGTGAGATGGGCCCCTCCGGAGCTTTCTTT. Residues: CASSEMGPSGAFF. The chain employs TRBV6-1 and TRBJ1-1; D uncertain. The CDR3 loop spans 13 amino acids. Germline CDR1 reads MNHNS; CDR2 reads SASEGT. V lost 3 bases, J lost 10 bases, and 15 bases lay in between.

The chain joins TRBV19 to TRBJ2-7, with D possibly TRBD2 on 6 matching bases. V dropped 8 bases and J dropped 4 bases, with 12 bases sitting between them. This CDR3 spans 12 amino acids. Germline V gives CDR1 LNHDA, CDR2 SQIVND (reference sequence). The CDR3 spells CASRGEEYEQYF. In nucleotides, the CDR3 is TGTGCCAGTCGTGGGGAGGAATACGAGCAGTACTTC.

The chain combines TRBV18 with TRBJ1-2; D is possibly TRBD1 (6 bases). The CDR3 loop spans 16 amino acids. The ends were cut back, 6 bases at V and 3 bases at J, with 20 bases in the middle. In germline, CDR1 is KGHSH, CDR2 LQKENI. This CDR3 reads CASSRSRGLMDYGYTF. The CDR3 coding sequence is TGTGCCAGCTCCCGTAGCAGGGGTTTGATGGACTATGGCTACACCTTC.

The chain employs TRBV7-9 and TRBJ1-2; 7 nucleotides agree with TRBD1. Trimming at V came to 2 bases and at J to 6 bases, leaving 6 bases not matched to a gene. The CDR3 contains 14 residues. The germline V gene has CDR1 SEHNR and CDR2 FQNEAQ (reference sequence). This CDR3 reads CASSLPDRVDGYTF. As DNA, the CDR3 is TGTGCCAGCAGCTTACCAGACAGGGTCGATGGCTACACCTTC.

The V and J genes are TRBV19 and TRBJ1-2; 7 bases are a match to TRBD1. CDR1 and CDR2 (germline): LNHDA, SQIVND (reference sequence). Trimming at V came to 7 bases and at J to 3 bases, leaving 8 bases not matched to a gene. CDR3 length: 14 residues. This CDR3 reads CASNPTGYYYGYTF. CDR3 DNA: TGTGCCAGTAACCCGACAGGGTATTACTATGGCTACACCTTC.

The chain employs TRBV5-5 and TRBJ2-7; 7 positions match TRBD1. Germline CDR1 SGHKS, CDR2 YYEKEE (reference sequence). There are 14 residues in the CDR3. V was clipped by 4 bases and J by 2 bases; unmatched bases: 6. DNA for the CDR3: TGTGCCAGCAGCCTCACAGGGGACCCCTACGAGCAGTACTTC. As protein: CASSLTGDPYEQYF.

V gene TRBV6-1 combines with J gene TRBJ2-5; 8 bases map to TRBD2. V gave up 4 bases and J gave up 5 bases; unmatched junction bases: 6. This CDR3 is built from 14 residues. Germline V gene data show CDR1 as MNHNS and CDR2 as SASEGT. CDR3 protein: CASSAGGALETQYF. DNA for the CDR3: TGTGCCAGCAGTGCCGGGGGGGCCTTGGAGACCCAGTACTTC.

This clone was detected only a few times. This chain joins TRBV5-1 and TRBJ2-3; D may be TRBD2 (6 bases). The V and J ends lost 6 bases and 1 base respectively, with 15 bases between them. Germline V gives CDR1 SGHRS, CDR2 YFSETQ. The CDR3 sequence is 15 residues long. CDR3 amino acids: CASKLSGEGTDTQYF. The CDR3 coding sequence is TGCGCCAGCAAATTGTCGGGGGAAGGCACAGATACGCAGTATTTT.

The genes are TRBV19 and TRBJ1-2; unclear D gene. From germline, CDR1 is LNHDA and CDR2 SQIVND (reference sequence). V was cut by 3 bases and J by 4 bases, with 15 bases left in between. The CDR3 totals 15 residues. The CDR3 reads CASSIRPEGAYGYTF. Written as DNA, the CDR3 is TGTGCCAGTAGTATTCGCCCCGAGGGCGCCTATGGCTACACCTTC.

The V call is TRBV9, the J call TRBJ1-1; a possible D gene is TRBD1 (6 bases). This CDR3 has 13 amino acids. Trimming removed 0 bases from V and 5 bases from J, with 8 bases in between. CDR1 is SGDLS, CDR2 YYNGEE, per germline. The CDR3 DNA follows: TGTGCCAGCAGCGTAGCTCAGGGGACTGAAGCTTTCTTT. It translates to CASSVAQGTEAFF.

The chain is built from TRBV5-6 and TRBJ1-2, with 10 bases that match TRBD1. Trimming took 4 bases from V and 4 from J; bases not matched to a gene: 4. The germline gives CDR1 SGHDT, CDR2 YYEEEE. The CDR3 sequence is 14 residues long. The CDR3 sequence: CASSVTGGSYGYTF. The CDR3 DNA reads TGTGCCAGCAGCGTGACAGGGGGCTCCTATGGCTACACCTTC. Full variable domain (missing parts from reference TRBV5-6 and TRBJ1-2): DAGVTQSPTHLIKTRGQQVTLRCSPKSGHDTVSWYQQALGQGPQFIFQYYEEEERQRGNFPDRFSGHQFPNYSSELNVNALLLGDSALYLCASSVTGGSYGYTFGSGTRLTVV.

The chain recombines TRBV20-1 with TRBJ1-1; no reliable D call. The CDR3 consists of 11 residues. Germline V lookup: CDR1 DFQATT, CDR2 SNEGSKA (reference sequence). V shed 3 bases and J shed 5 bases, with 7 bases lying between them. The CDR3 bases are TGCAGTGCTAGGGAGCGGACTGAAGCTTTCTTT. Protein product: CSARERTEAFF.

The J gene is TRBJ1-1, the V gene TRBV6-1; perhaps TRBD1 as D (5 bases). The CDR3 contains 13 residues. V dropped 3 bases and J dropped 11 bases, with 16 bases sitting between them. From germline, CDR1 is MNHNS and CDR2 SASEGT. CDR3 DNA sequence: TGTGCCAGCAGTGATTCGTGGGGCCCTGGTGCTTTCTTT. It translates to CASSDSWGPGAFF.

The chain combines TRBV27 with TRBJ1-2; TRBD1 agrees at 9 bases. J was trimmed by 4 bases and V by 5 bases; bases with no gene match: 20. Germline assignment: CDR1 MNHEY and CDR2 SMNVEV (reference sequence). The CDR3 covers 19 residues. CDR3 region: CASSTSQGAPGPNIYGYTF. CDR3 DNA: TGTGCCAGCAGTACCTCACAGGGGGCGCCGGGCCCGAACATCTATGGCTACACCTTC.

The chain links TRBV2 to TRBJ2-2; 8 bases fit TRBD1. This CDR3 has 14 residues. Germline V gives CDR1 SNHLY, CDR2 FYNNEI. V dropped 8 bases and J dropped 1; count of bases not matched to a gene: 3. The CDR3 DNA follows: TGTGCCAGCTCCGGGACAGGGAACACCGGGGAGCTGTTTTTT. Amino acids: CASSGTGNTGELFF.

The chain joins TRBV11-2 to TRBJ2-7; 9 bases are a match to TRBD1. Germline CDR1 SGHAT, CDR2 FQNNGV. CDR3 size: 16 residues. The J segment lost 2 bases and the V segment lost 1 base, leaving 6 bases of the junction unmatched. CDR3 nucleotides: TGTGCCAGCAGCTTAGCCGGGACAGGGCATACCTACGAGCAGTACTTC. Translated: CASSLAGTGHTYEQYF.

The genes are TRBV19 and TRBJ1-2; a weak D match, TRBD1 (5 bases). The CDR3 covers 16 residues. Trimming took 1 base from V and 4 from J, leaving 16 bases between them. Germline V CDR1 and CDR2: LNHDA, SQIVND (reference sequence). The DNA for the CDR3 is TGTGCCAGTAGTATAGCAGCCCGAAACAGGCCCTATGGCTACACCTTC. Protein: CASSIAARNRPYGYTF.

V gene TRBV7-2 combines with J gene TRBJ2-1; TRBD2 matches at 13 bases. Germline assignment: CDR1 SGHTA and CDR2 FQGNSA. The CDR3 spans 15 residues. Germline trimming cut 5 bases from V and 8 bases from J; bases unmatched to any gene: 6. In nucleotides, the CDR3 is TGTGCCAGCAGCCATACTAGCGGGGGGGCATATGAGCAGTTCTTC. Translating gives CASSHTSGGAYEQFF.

The chain has TRBV28 and TRBJ1-5; the D is unclear. CDR1 MDHEN and CDR2 SYDVKM come from the germline V gene. The CDR3 spans 15 residues. V gave up 6 bases and J gave up 2 bases, with 14 bases separating them. The CDR3 bases are TGTGCCAGCAGGAGGTCCGGGGTGGGCAATCAGCCCCAGCATTTT. Protein product: CASRRSGVGNQPQHF.